Below are 8 T cell receptor beta chains sequenced from a single sample in a study of T cells in narcolepsy. The protocol was immunoSEQ multiplex PCR, while the TCRdb copy is restricted to in-frame clones and leaves out a portion. The table shows 30,000 or so clones, with roughly four fifths occurring only once. Specimen: CD45RA- memory CD4+ T cells from PBMCs. The receptors here all came from a human donor with narcolepsy.

This clone was picked up one time. This chain connects TRBV10-2 to TRBJ1-1; D unclear. This CDR3 region has 14 residues. The germline gives CDR1 WSHSY, CDR2 SAAADI. V lost 8 bases, J lost 4 bases, and 17 bases lay in between. DNA of the CDR3: TGCGCCAGCGGGAGCCAGACCCGTGGCACTGAAGCTTTCTTT. Its translation is CASGSQTRGTEAFF.

The chain links TRBV4-3 to TRBJ2-4, with D possibly TRBD2 on 5 matching bases. Germline V CDR1 and CDR2: LGHNA, YSLEER. This CDR3 region has 15 residues. V was shortened by 4 bases and J by 9 bases, with 19 bases between the two germline ends. In nucleotides, the CDR3 is TGCGCCAGCAGCCGGGAGCCGACGGACCGGAGCATTCAGTACTTC. This codes for CASSREPTDRSIQYF.

This chain joins TRBV4-2 and TRBJ2-5; 7 bases map to TRBD2. Germline V gene data show CDR1 as LGHNA and CDR2 as YNFKEQ. V was clipped by 4 bases and J by 2 bases; unmatched bases: 4. This CDR3 is 14 amino acids long. CDR3 region: CASSRSGEQETQYF. DNA of the CDR3: TGTGCCAGCAGCCGGAGCGGGGAACAAGAGACCCAGTACTTC.

There are a few counts of this clone. The V call is TRBV6-9, the J call TRBJ2-1; possibly TRBD1 or TRBD2 for D (5 bases each). The CDR3 has 12 amino acids. Trimming pared 3 bases from V and 11 bases from J, leaving 11 bases between. CDR1 is MNHGY, CDR2 SVAAGI, per germline. CDR3 sequence: CASSYSPGQQFF. CDR3 bases: TGTGCCAGCAGTTACTCTCCGGGACAGCAGTTCTTC.

This clone appeared a few times. At the DNA level, this CDR3 is encoded by other sequences in the same sample as well. The V and J genes are TRBV27 and TRBJ2-5; D gene ambiguous. Trimming removed 4 bases at V and 2 bases at J, with 8 bases between. This CDR3 region has 13 residues. Germline V gene sequence: CDR1 MNHEY, CDR2 SMNVEV (reference sequence). This chain's CDR3 is CASSSLVQETQYF. The CDR3 DNA sequence: TGTGCCAGCAGTTCTTTAGTACAAGAGACCCAGTACTTC.

The chain is built from TRBV19 and TRBJ1-5; TRBD1 agrees at 12 bases. Germline V lookup: CDR1 LNHDA, CDR2 SQIVND (reference sequence). The V segment lost 8 bases and the J segment 4 bases; nucleotides outside the gene matches: 9. The CDR3 runs 16 residues. DNA for the CDR3: TGTGCCAGTGGGACAGGGGGCAGCGGGGGAAATCAGCCCCAGCATTTT. It yields the protein CASGTGGSGGNQPQHF.

The V call is TRBV28, the J call TRBJ1-1; D perhaps matches TRBD1 (6 bases). This CDR3 comprises 13 residues. In germline, CDR1 is MDHEN, CDR2 SYDVKM. Trimming shortened V by 7 bases and J by 5 bases, and 14 bases separated the two germline ends. The CDR3: CASKRTGRTEAFF. For the CDR3, the DNA is TGTGCCAGCAAGCGCACAGGGAGAACTGAAGCTTTCTTT.

V is TRBV7-2 and J is TRBJ2-5, with D unclear. The J call may be mistaken, given a closer DNA end match to TRBJ2-7. Germline lookup yields CDR1 SGHTA and CDR2 FQGNSA. The CDR3 totals 13 residues. CDR3 in amino acids: CASSLDTAYEQYF. DNA for the CDR3: TGTGCCAGCAGCTTAGATACAGCCTACGAGCAGTACTTC.